This TCR beta chain emerged from a study of T cell repertoires in cytomegalovirus infection. Turning to the study itself: The study used recently identified HLA-C-restricted and well-studied HLA-B-restricted CMV epitopes. It was the public TCR beta signatures that indicated both CMV infection and matching HLA type. Findings and limits, study-wide: The study identified carriers of CMV plus the relevant HLA from cumulative public TCR beta family frequency. In two of eight donors, the top clonotype was HLA-C-restricted CMV-specific.

With respect to this clonotype: Its target is not known.

V gave up 2 bases and J gave up 3 bases; unmatched junction bases: 10. Germline V gene sequence: CDR1 SEHNR, CDR2 FQNEAQ (reference sequence). CDR3 size: 18 residues. TCRdb analysed the reads with MiXCR anew, one entry per CDR3 protein. The sample lists approximately 1,000,000 distinct CDR3 sequences; 31% were seen once. V is TRBV7-9 and J is TRBJ2-5; TRBD2 agrees at 12 bases. Here the sequenced sample was cultured CD8+ T cells from PBMCs, taken from culture after CMV antigen stimulation. The sequence was collected from a human donor in good health (CMV status not recorded). Some clones in this sample may be carry-over from other donors' samples. This CDR3 is CASSLFGTSGSHEETQYF. For the CDR3, the DNA is TGTGCCAGCAGCTTATTTGGGACTAGCGGGTCACACGAAGAGACCCAGTACTTC.